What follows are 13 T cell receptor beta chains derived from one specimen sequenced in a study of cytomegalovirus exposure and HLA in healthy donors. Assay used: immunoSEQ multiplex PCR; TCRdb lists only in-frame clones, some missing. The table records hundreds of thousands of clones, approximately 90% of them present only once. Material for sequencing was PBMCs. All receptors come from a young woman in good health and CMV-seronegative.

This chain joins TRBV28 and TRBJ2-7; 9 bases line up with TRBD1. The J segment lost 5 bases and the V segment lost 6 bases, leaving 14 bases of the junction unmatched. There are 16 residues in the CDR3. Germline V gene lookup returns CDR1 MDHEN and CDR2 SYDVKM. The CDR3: CASRVSGTGRRHEQYF. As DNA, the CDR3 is TGTGCCAGCAGGGTCTCCGGGACAGGGCGTCGCCACGAGCAGTACTTC.

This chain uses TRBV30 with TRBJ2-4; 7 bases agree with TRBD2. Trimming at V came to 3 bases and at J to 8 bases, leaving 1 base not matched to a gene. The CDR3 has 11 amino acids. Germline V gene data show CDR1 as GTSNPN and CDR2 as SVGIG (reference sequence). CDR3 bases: TGTGCCTGGAGACGGGAGGACATTCAGTACTTC. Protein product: CAWRREDIQYF.

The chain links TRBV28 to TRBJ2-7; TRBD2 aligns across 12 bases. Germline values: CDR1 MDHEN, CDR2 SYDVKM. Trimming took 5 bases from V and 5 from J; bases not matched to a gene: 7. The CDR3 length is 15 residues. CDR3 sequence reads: CASSPRLAGANEQYF. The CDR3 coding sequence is TGTGCCAGCAGTCCTCGACTAGCGGGAGCGAACGAGCAGTACTTC.

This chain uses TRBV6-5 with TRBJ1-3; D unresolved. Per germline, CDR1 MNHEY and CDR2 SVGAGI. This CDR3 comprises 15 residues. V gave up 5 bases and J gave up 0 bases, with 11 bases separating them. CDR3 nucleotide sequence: TGTGCCAGCAGTCGGAGGCGAAGCTCTGGAAACACCATATATTTT. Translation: CASSRRRSSGNTIYF.

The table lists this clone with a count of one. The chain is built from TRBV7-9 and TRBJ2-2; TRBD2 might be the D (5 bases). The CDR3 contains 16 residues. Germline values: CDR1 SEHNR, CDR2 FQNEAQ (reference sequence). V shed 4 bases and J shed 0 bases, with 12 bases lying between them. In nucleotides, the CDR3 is TGTGCCAGCAGCTCCTGGGCTAGCTCGAACACCGGGGAGCTGTTTTTT. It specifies CASSSWASSNTGELFF.

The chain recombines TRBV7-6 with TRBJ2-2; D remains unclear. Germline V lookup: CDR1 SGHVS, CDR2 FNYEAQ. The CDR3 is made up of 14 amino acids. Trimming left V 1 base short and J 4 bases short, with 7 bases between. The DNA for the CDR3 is TGTGCCAGCAGCTTAGGGGCGAGCACCGGGGAGCTGTTTTTT. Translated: CASSLGASTGELFF.

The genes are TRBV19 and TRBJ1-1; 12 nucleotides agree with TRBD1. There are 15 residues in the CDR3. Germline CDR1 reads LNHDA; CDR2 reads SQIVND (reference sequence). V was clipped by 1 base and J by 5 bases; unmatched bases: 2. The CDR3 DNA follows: TGTGCCAGTAGTATAGGGGGACAGGGGGCGACTGAAGCTTTCTTT. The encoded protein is CASSIGGQGATEAFF. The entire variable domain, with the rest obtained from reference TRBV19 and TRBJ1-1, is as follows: DGGITQSPKYLFRKEGQNVTLSCEQNLNHDAMYWYRQDPGQGLRLIYYSQIVNDFQKGDIAEGYSVSREKKESFPLTVTSAQKNPTAFYLCASSIGGQGATEAFFGQGTRLTVV.

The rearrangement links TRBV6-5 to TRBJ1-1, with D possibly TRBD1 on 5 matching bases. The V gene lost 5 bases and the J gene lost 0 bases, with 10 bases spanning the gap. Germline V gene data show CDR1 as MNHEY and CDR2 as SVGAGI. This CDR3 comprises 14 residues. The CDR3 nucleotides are TGTGCCAGCAGTGCCCGGGGGGTGAACACTGAAGCTTTCTTT. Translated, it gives CASSARGVNTEAFF.

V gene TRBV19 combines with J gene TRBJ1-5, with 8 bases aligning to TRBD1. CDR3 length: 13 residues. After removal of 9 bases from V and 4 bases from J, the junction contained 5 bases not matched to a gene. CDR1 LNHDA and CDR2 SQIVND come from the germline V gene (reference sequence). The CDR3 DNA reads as TGTGCCAGCGGGACAGGTGGAAATCAGCCCCAGCATTTT. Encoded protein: CASGTGGNQPQHF.

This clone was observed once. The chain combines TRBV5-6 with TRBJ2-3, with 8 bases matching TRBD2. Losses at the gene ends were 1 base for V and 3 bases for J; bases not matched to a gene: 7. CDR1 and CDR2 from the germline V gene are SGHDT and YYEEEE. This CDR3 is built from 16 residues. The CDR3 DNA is TGTGCCAGCAGCTTGATGAGCGGGGGTTCAACAGATACGCAGTATTTT. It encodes CASSLMSGGSTDTQYF.

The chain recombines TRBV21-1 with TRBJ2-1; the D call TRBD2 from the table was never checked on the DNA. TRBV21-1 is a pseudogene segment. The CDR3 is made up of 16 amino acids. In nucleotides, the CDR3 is TGTGCCAGCAGCAAACTACGGCGGGAGGGCTGGAATGAGCAGTTCTTC. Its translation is CASSKLRREGWNEQFF.

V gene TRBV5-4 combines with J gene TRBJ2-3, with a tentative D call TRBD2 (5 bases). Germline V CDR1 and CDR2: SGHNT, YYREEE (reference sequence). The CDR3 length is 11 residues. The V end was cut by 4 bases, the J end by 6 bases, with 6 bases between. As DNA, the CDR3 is TGTGCCAGCAGCCCGGGGGATACGCAGTATTTT. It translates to CASSPGDTQYF.

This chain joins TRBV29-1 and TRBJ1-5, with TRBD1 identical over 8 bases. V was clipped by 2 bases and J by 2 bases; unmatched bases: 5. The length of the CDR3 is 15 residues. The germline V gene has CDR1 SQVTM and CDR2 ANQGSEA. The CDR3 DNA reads TGCAGCGTTGAATTCGGACAGGGCGGCAATCAGCCCCAGCATTTT. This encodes CSVEFGQGGNQPQHF.